The present entry profiles one T cell receptor beta chain with its context. The table came from immunoSEQ multiplex PCR; TCRdb's copy has only in-frame clones and leaves some out. Of 10,000 or so clones listed, around 80% are singletons. The record originates from a study of OX40 agonist ivuxolimab in advanced cancers. The TCR sequence derives from an adult with an advanced solid tumor such as melanoma, head and neck, liver or kidney cancer. This material consisted of CD4+ or CD8+ T cells sorted from blood, taken in a trial of the OX40 agonist ivuxolimab.

CDR3 sequence (DNA): TGTGCCAGCAGCTCCTGGACAGGGAGCAATCAGCCCCAGCATTTT. Translated, it gives CASSSWTGSNQPQHF. The chain combines TRBV7-6 with TRBJ1-5; 8 bases fit TRBD1. The germline gives CDR1 SGHVS, CDR2 FNYEAQ. The CDR3 sequence is 15 residues long. V was pared by 4 bases and J by 1 base, with 3 bases of the junction left unmatched.